Listed below are T cell receptor beta chains from one sample, sequenced in a study of T cells in Graves' hyperthyroidism and ophthalmopathy. MiXCR, applied by TCRdb to the multiplex PCR reads, yields one record per CDR3 protein. The profile shows 380,000 or so distinct CDR3 sequences, 13% of them singletons. The sample comprised blood. These receptors were obtained from a man in his thirties or forties with Graves' hyperthyroidism that later progressed to Graves' ophthalmopathy. The CDR3 runs from the conserved cysteine through the conserved F or W. Fields, in order: clone size, J gene, V gene, D gene, CDR3 protein, CDR3 DNA. The D gene is left open where the match is weak. Only some rows state a clone size, as once, few, many or a class for expanded clones.

NA,TRBJ2-2,TRBV19,NA,CASTATITGELFF,TGTGCCAGTACCGCAACGATCACCGGGGAGCTGTTTTTT
NA,TRBJ2-5,TRBV20-1,NA,CSAREGGGGETQYF,TGCAGTGCTAGAGAAGGGGGGGGGGGGGAGACCCAGTACTTC
NA,TRBJ1-2,TRBV12-3/TRBV12-4,TRBD1,CASKIGTAYRHGYTF,TGTGCCAGCAAAATCGGGACAGCCTACCGGCATGGCTACACCTTC
NA,TRBJ2-2,TRBV7-9,TRBD2,CASTTSGGSPGELFF,TGTGCCAGCACCACTAGCGGGGGGAGTCCCGGGGAGCTGTTTTTT
few,TRBJ1-5,TRBV24-1,NA,CATSDRTGSRPQHF,TGTGCCACCAGTGATCGCACAGGGTCAAGGCCCCAGCATTTT
few,TRBJ2-3,TRBV5-1,NA,CASSLVQGSTDTQYF,TGCGCCAGCAGCTTGGTTCAGGGGAGCACAGATACGCAGTATTTT
many,TRBJ2-7,TRBV7-7,NA,CASSLDHSYEQYF,TGTGCCAGCAGCTTAGATCATTCCTACGAGCAGTACTTC
NA,TRBJ2-3,TRBV20-1,NA,CSAPSVADTQYF,TGCAGTGCCCCATCCGTCGCGGATACGCAGTATTTT
many,TRBJ1-1,TRBV18,NA,CASSPAKNTEAFF,TGTGCCAGCTCACCCGCCAAGAACACTGAAGCTTTCTTT
few,TRBJ1-2,TRBV12-5,NA,CASSETDYGYTF,TGTGCTAGTTCGGAGACAGACTATGGCTACACCTTC